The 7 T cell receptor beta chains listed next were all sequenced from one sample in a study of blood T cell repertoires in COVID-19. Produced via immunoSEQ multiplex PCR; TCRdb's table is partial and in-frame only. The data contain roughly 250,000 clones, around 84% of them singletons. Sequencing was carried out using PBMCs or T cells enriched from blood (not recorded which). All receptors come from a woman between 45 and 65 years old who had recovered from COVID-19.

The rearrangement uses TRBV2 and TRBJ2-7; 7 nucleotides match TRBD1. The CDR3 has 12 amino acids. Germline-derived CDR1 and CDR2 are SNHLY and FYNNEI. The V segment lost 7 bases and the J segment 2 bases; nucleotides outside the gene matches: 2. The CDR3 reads CASIGQAYEQYF. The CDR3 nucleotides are TGTGCCAGCATCGGACAGGCCTACGAGCAGTACTTC. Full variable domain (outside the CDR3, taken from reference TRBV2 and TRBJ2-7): EPEVTQTPSHQVTQMGQEVILRCVPISNHLYFYWYRQILGQKVEFLVSFYNNEISEKSEIFDDQFSVERPDGSNFTLKIRSTKLEDSAMYFCASIGQAYEQYFGPGTRLTVT.

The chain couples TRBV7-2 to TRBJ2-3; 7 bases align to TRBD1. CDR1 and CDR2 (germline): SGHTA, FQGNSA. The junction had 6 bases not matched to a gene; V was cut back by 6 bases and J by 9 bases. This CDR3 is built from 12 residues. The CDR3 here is CASRDWTGTQYF. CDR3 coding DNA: TGTGCCAGCAGGGATTGGACAGGCACGCAGTATTTT.

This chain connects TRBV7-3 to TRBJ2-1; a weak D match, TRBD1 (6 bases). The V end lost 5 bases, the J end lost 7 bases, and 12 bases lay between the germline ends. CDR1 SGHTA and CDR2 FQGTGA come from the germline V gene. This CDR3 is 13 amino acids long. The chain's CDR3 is CASSLRQANEQFF. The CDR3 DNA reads TGTGCCAGCAGCCTGAGACAGGCGAATGAGCAGTTCTTC. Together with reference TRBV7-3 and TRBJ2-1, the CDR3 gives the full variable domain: GAGVSQTPSNKVTEKGKYVELRCDPISGHTALYWYRQSLGQGPEFLIYFQGTGAADDSGLPNDRFFAVRPEGSVSTLKIQRTERGDSAVYLCASSLRQANEQFFGPGTRLTVL.

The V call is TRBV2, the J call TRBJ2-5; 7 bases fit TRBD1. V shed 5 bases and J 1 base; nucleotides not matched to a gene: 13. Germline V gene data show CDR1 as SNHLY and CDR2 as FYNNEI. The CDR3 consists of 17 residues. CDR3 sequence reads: CASSLVTGFGGQETQYF. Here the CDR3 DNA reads TGTGCCAGCAGTTTAGTGACAGGGTTTGGAGGCCAAGAGACCCAGTACTTC. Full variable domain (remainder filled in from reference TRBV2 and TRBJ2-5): EPEVTQTPSHQVTQMGQEVILRCVPISNHLYFYWYRQILGQKVEFLVSFYNNEISEKSEIFDDQFSVERPDGSNFTLKIRSTKLEDSAMYFCASSLVTGFGGQETQYFGPGTRLLVL.

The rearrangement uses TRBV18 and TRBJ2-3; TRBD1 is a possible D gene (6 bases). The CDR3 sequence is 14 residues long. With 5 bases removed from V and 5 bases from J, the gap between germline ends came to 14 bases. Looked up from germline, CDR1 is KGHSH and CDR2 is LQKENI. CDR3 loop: CASSAGQTGDTQYF. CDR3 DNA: TGTGCCAGCTCAGCAGGACAGACAGGAGATACGCAGTATTTT. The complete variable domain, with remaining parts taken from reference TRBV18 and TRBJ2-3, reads NAGVMQNPRHLVRRRGQEARLRCSPMKGHSHVYWYRQLPEEGLKFMVYLQKENIIDESGMPKERFSAEFPKEGPSILRIQQVVRGDSAAYFCASSAGQTGDTQYFGPGTRLTVL.

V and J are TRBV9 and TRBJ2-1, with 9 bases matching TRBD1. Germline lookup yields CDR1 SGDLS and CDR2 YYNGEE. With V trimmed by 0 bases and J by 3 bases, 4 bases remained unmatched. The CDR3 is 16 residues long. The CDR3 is CASSVAYRGRYNEQFF. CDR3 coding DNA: TGTGCCAGCAGCGTAGCGTACAGGGGGCGCTACAATGAGCAGTTCTTC.

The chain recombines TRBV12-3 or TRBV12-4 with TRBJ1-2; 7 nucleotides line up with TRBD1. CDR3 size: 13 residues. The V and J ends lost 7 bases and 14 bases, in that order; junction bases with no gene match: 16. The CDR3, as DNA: TGTGCCAGCACCGTGATCCCAGGGGGTAGTGGAACCTTC. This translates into CASTVIPGGSGTF.